Below are 9 T cell receptor beta chains sequenced from a single sample in a study of shared clonotypes between healthy human individuals. Produced via immunoSEQ multiplex PCR; TCRdb's table is partial and in-frame only. The sample lists 2.3 million or so clones; over 85% were seen once. Sequenced material: naive CD4+ T cells from PBMCs. The subset is: CD45RA+ positively selected. The receptors stem from a man younger than 30 in good health. Some clones in this sample may be carry-over from other donors' samples.

J is TRBJ1-4 and V is TRBV7-2; 7 nucleotides agree with TRBD1. J lost 5 bases, V lost 3 bases, and 9 bases had no gene match. This CDR3 region has 16 residues. CDR1 is SGHTA, CDR2 FQGNSA, per germline. The CDR3 loop reads CASSFLGTAGNEKLFF. The CDR3, as DNA: TGTGCCAGCAGCTTCCTAGGGACAGCTGGGAATGAAAAACTGTTTTTT.

Comments on this clone: Additional DNA sequences in this sample encode the identical CDR3. The chain has TRBV27 and TRBJ1-1; maybe TRBD1 (6 bases). Germline V lookup: CDR1 MNHEY, CDR2 SMNVEV (reference sequence). The CDR3 spans 13 residues. V was cut by 2 bases and J by 3 bases, with 7 bases left in between. As DNA, the CDR3 is TGTGCCAGCAGTTTAAGGGGGTACACTGAAGCTTTCTTT. Its translation is CASSLRGYTEAFF.

The chain combines TRBV11-3 with TRBJ2-3; 10 bases align to TRBD1. The germline V gene encodes CDR1 SGHNT and CDR2 YENEEA. With V trimmed by 5 bases and J by 4 bases, 6 bases remained unmatched. CDR3 length: 15 amino acids. CDR3 coding DNA: TGTGCCAGCAGCCCGCGACAGGGGGCAGCAGATACGCAGTATTTT. Amino acids: CASSPRQGAADTQYF.

This chain joins TRBV7-2 and TRBJ2-1, with D perhaps matching TRBD2 (6 bases). CDR1 SGHTA and CDR2 FQGNSA come from the germline V gene. This CDR3 is 17 amino acids long. V was clipped by 7 bases and J by 2 bases, with 21 bases between them. CDR3 residues: CASTLEAAGKTYNEQFF. The CDR3 DNA reads as TGTGCCAGCACCCTAGAGGCGGCGGGAAAGACCTACAATGAGCAGTTCTTC.

The genes are TRBV28 and TRBJ2-7, with D perhaps TRBD1 (6 bases). Germline loops: CDR1 MDHEN, CDR2 SYDVKM. Trimming shortened V by 6 bases and J by 3 bases, and 15 bases separated the two germline ends. The CDR3 is made up of 14 amino acids. The CDR3 sequence: CASSQQGGFYEQYF. Here the CDR3 DNA reads TGTGCCAGCAGCCAACAGGGTGGGTTCTACGAGCAGTACTTC.

Note on this clone: Other nucleotide sequences in the sample specify the same CDR3. V gene TRBV19 combines with J gene TRBJ1-1, with a tentative D call TRBD1 (6 bases). Trimming took off 3 bases at V and 4 bases at J, with 9 bases between the two ends. This CDR3 region has 13 residues. CDR1 is LNHDA and CDR2 is SQIVND in the germline V gene (reference sequence). The DNA for the CDR3 is TGTGCCAGTAGTATCATCAGGGGCACTGAAGCTTTCTTT. Translating gives CASSIIRGTEAFF.

The chain uses TRBV11-2 and TRBJ1-2; 7 bases align to TRBD1. This CDR3 contains 16 residues. V gave up 0 bases and J gave up 4 bases; unmatched junction bases: 8. Germline V gene sequence: CDR1 SGHAT, CDR2 FQNNGV. CDR3 loop: CASSLDLGGYSYGYTF. The CDR3 coding sequence is TGTGCCAGCAGCTTAGATCTAGGGGGCTACAGCTATGGCTACACCTTC.

This clone occurred once. The V gene is TRBV4-3, the J gene TRBJ2-7; 11 positions match TRBD2. CDR1 and CDR2 from the germline V gene are LGHNA and YSLEER. The CDR3 is 15 residues long. With 5 bases clipped from V and 4 bases from J, the junction kept 7 bases outside the gene matches. In nucleotides, the CDR3 is TGCGCCAGCAGCATTACTAGCGGGAGATCTTACGAGCAGTACTTC. Its translation is CASSITSGRSYEQYF.

The chain recombines TRBV25-1 with TRBJ1-2; no firm D call. The CDR3 has 15 amino acids. Germline CDR1 MGHDK, CDR2 SYGVNS. Trimming stripped 4 bases from V and 0 bases from J, with 12 bases between. CDR3 in DNA: TGTGCCAGCAGTGGGCCACCTAGGGCTAACTATGGCTACACCTTC. Its protein product is CASSGPPRANYGYTF.